The present T cell receptor beta chain was sequenced within a study of graft-versus-host responses after intestinal transplantation. Background on the study: As for transplant type, recipients had multivisceral, liver-intestinal, or isolated intestinal grafts. Following induction with anti-thymocyte globulin, all recipients were given tacrolimus and steroids for three to four years.

The protocol was immunoSEQ multiplex PCR, while the TCRdb copy is restricted to in-frame clones and leaves out a portion. This table has over 80,000 clones, roughly 89% appearing once. On this clone: Its matching antigen is unknown.

Overall study results and limits: Some GvH clones were seen earlier in gut or blood, suggesting intestinal origin.

With 5 bases removed from V and 0 bases from J, the gap between germline ends came to 10 bases. The V gene's germline CDR1 is SGHNT and CDR2 YENEEA. There are 15 residues in the CDR3. The chain recombines TRBV11-3 with TRBJ2-2; the D gene is possibly TRBD1 (6 bases). Sequences were derived from unstimulated CD4+ T cells sorted from spleen or lymph node cells, sampled before transplant. The TCR comes from a human donor who was the organ donor for an intestinal transplant. CDR3 DNA: TGTGCCAGCAGCCCGCAGGGGTCGAACACCGGGGAGCTGTTTTTT. Translating it yields CASSPQGSNTGELFF.